These T cell receptor beta chains were read from a single sample in a study of T-cell reconstitution after alpha-beta-depleted transplantation in children. Each CDR3 protein is one row after TCRdb ran MiXCR on the PCR reads. There are hundreds of thousands of distinct CDR3 sequences in the sample; 6.5% to 10% occur only once, and under 8% lies in the top ten. This specimen was PBMCs, mostly from graft donor cells, taken 180 days after TCRalphabeta/CD19-depleted stem cell transplant. The source of these receptors is a male patient aged 10 to 17 who had a stem cell transplant for acute lymphoblastic leukemia, so the T cells may come from the graft donor. The CDR3 runs from the conserved cysteine through the conserved F or W. The D gene is left open where the match is weak.

j_gene	d_gene	v_gene	CDR3aa
TRBJ2-7	TRBD1	TRBV5-6	CASRGRTGGREQYF
TRBJ1-3	.	TRBV6-6	CASSFQGNTIYF
TRBJ2-1	.	TRBV7-8	CASSLEGQTNYNEQFF
TRBJ2-1	TRBD1	TRBV19	CASRDRDSSYNEQFF
TRBJ1-1	.	TRBV12-3/TRBV12-4	CASSPNLNTEAFF
TRBJ1-5	TRBD1	TRBV3-1	CATSQRTGGTGNQPQHF
TRBJ2-3	.	TRBV12-3/TRBV12-4	CASSFPSLSAQYF
TRBJ1-1	.	TRBV12-3/TRBV12-4	CASSSPQGPEAFF
TRBJ2-5	.	TRBV10-3	CATSESRETQYF
TRBJ2-2	.	TRBV27	CASSFRTRELFF
TRBJ1-5	.	TRBV6-2/TRBV6-3	CASSLSSTTMGNQPQHF
TRBJ1-1	TRBD1	TRBV12-3/TRBV12-4	CASSPTGAETEAFF
TRBJ2-1	.	TRBV27	CASSPYPRGSYNEQFF
TRBJ2-5	TRBD2	TRBV4-1	CASSQGTSGQETQYF
TRBJ2-2	.	TRBV27	CASKRFTAGELFF
TRBJ1-2	.	TRBV27	CASSSGTRANGYTF
TRBJ2-1	.	TRBV7-9	CASSSPASAGPSYNEQFF
TRBJ1-4	.	TRBV4-1	CASSHTDRPRGEKLFF
TRBJ1-5	.	TRBV19	CASREQAGNQPQHF
TRBJ2-1	.	TRBV27	CASRYRERKEQFF
TRBJ1-5	.	TRBV15	CATSRDLRGSNQPQHF
TRBJ1-5	.	TRBV6-2/TRBV6-3	CASSYAGAPRQPQHF
TRBJ1-4	.	TRBV20-1	CSASSLGGRTNEKLFF
TRBJ2-7	TRBD2	TRBV20-1	CSARGQRGSSYEQYF
TRBJ2-5	TRBD2	TRBV14	CASSQDWLAGAETQYF
TRBJ2-2	.	TRBV20-1	CSVPPAPNTGELFF